This record covers a single TCR beta chain. Its cognate antigen has yet to be identified. Per-nucleotide qualities are absent, and no much larger clonotype sits a single base away. The CDR3 regions of human TCRbeta chains were subjected to immunosequencing. Per the authors' processing: Repertoire TCRs were matched against a reference library of SARS-CoV-2-specific TCRs generated with the MIRA antigen-specificity platform. Breadth was defined as the fraction of unique TCRs that were SARS-CoV-2-associated. Depth was defined as the fraction of total T cells that were SARS-CoV-2-associated. Each spike-specific TCR was assigned to its reactive spike region and to a CD4 or CD8 class using the MIRA data. Log10-transformed breadth and depth values were compared by one-way ANOVA with Sidak's multiple comparisons tests. The immuneACCESS repertoire file appears here via TCRdb, limited to in-frame rearrangements. These files lack a portion of the clones; in checked studies, under half of the deficit traces to unresolved V genes, and the cause of the others is not known. V and J calls and clone size are as listed in that table; D and trimming were resolved from the DNA. In all, the sample holds 200,000 to 250,000 clones, and 90% to 95% of those were seen once. About 1.5% of the sample comes from the top ten.

This sample was taken from a study of T cell responses to AZD1222 COVID-19 vaccine (dated by TCRdb to the early 2020s). In the study overall: TCR sequencing was performed for some 250 trial participants, of whom approximately 200 were given two doses of AZD1222 and roughly 25 were given two doses of MenACWY control vaccine. Enrollment into the trials was organized by age into subgroups of 18-55, 56-69 and 70-plus years, and those subgroups contained roughly 160, 29 and 62 TCR-sequenced participants, respectively. The study at large found these results: Because no day 14 peak-response samples were available, the repertoires could be characterized only after the peak T cell response. In the small 56-69-year group, the increase in depth fell short of significance, most likely because of low power. The vaccine-associated CD4 TCRs covered the entire spike protein, and the dominant responses fell in regions 160-218 and 743-854. Participants were mostly white British, with more females than males. The authors suggested clonal diversity may have been underestimated. A significant rise in spike-specific TCR breadth and depth was observed after two AZD1222 doses relative to day 0 and relative to MenACWY recipients. Conclusions about previously exposed vaccinees are limited because only six or seven AZD1222 recipients were SARS-CoV-2 seropositive at baseline. Nearly half of unique spike-specific TCRs reportedly recognized epitopes outside regions mutated in the B.1.351 and B.1.1.7 variants.

The time point label, read with the paper, signifies: about 28 days (+/-7) after the second vaccine dose. The sample's treatment or condition label is to be understood as: meningococcal conjugate vaccine given as trial control. Samples from vaccinated people were obtained from the UK trials COV001 and COV002, which included a single-blind randomized controlled phase 2/3 trial of AZD1222 (ChAdOx1 nCoV-19) in healthy adults. Trial participant PBMC samples were collected at day 0 and day 28 after the second dose for TCRbeta chain sequencing. Looking up the germline V gene yields CDR1 SGDLS and CDR2 YYNGEE. Including the terminal cysteine and phenylalanine, the CDR3 comprises 15 residues. Only CDR3 DNA is held: 45 bases, read in frame from base 1. Cut back by 3 bases and 5 bases, the V and J ends lie 15 bases apart.

The V and J genes are TRBV9 and TRBJ1-3, and possibly TRBD1, on 5 matching bases. The sequences come from peripheral blood, collected 28 days after the second dose of the MenACWY control vaccine. This TCR was recovered from an adult who received the MenACWY meningococcal vaccine as a control. The CDR3 reads CASSDGRGARNTIYF. The DNA reads as follows: TGTGCCAGCAGCGACGGCCGGGGCGCGAGAAACACCATATATTTT.